This T cell receptor beta chain comes out of a study of blood T cells in healthy people across ages. Whole-study findings and limits: Per-million-T-cell TCR beta diversity fell roughly linearly with age. Fewer expanded clones and more diversity marked long-lived versus aged donors. Any conclusive comparison of naive versus antigen-experienced cells was prevented by using unsorted PBMCs.

Alongside a J-beta primer mix, a sample-barcoded 5' primer served in a second PCR lasting roughly 6 to 12 cycles. One entry per CDR3 protein results from TCRdb running MiXCR on the 5' RACE reads. This table holds about 1.4 million distinct CDR3 sequences, around 59% found once. The CDR3 is 15 residues long. Germline CDR1 is MGHRA and CDR2 is YSYEKL. V lost 4 bases and J lost 8, with 18 bases in between. The donors, all healthy, were Caucasians living in Russia, aged roughly 6 to 100. To note about this clonotype: Its antigen is unidentified.

The clonotype was recovered from a man between 18 and 29 years old in good health. Sequenced sample: blood. The J gene is TRBJ2-1, the V gene TRBV4-1, with D tentatively TRBD2 (7 bases). This chain's CDR3 is CASSLRGGGGYEQFF. In DNA, the CDR3 is TGCGCCAGCAGCCTGAGGGGGGGCGGTGGGTATGAGCAGTTCTTC.